The 10 T cell receptor beta chains listed next were all sequenced from one sample in a study of blood T cell repertoires in COVID-19. Clones were sequenced by immunoSEQ multiplex PCR, and TCRdb holds only the in-frame ones, with some missing. Of 110,000 or so clones listed, about 76% were seen once; the top ten hold approximately 20%. Material: peripheral blood. The receptor source for this set is a woman in her 70s with acute or convalescent COVID-19.

V is TRBV18 and J is TRBJ1-2, with TRBD1 identical over 7 bases. Germline V CDR1 and CDR2: KGHSH, LQKENI. Trimming took 0 bases from V and 5 from J; bases not matched to a gene: 9. This CDR3 has 16 amino acids. CDR3 residues: CASSPPYRDRPYGYTF. CDR3 DNA: TGTGCCAGCTCACCACCGTACCGGGACAGACCTTATGGCTACACCTTC.

This clone was seen a few times. The chain combines TRBV10-3 with TRBJ1-2; the match to TRBD1 covers 9 bases. The CDR3 is 14 residues long. V lost 2 bases, J lost 7 bases, and 5 bases stayed unmatched. Germline-derived CDR1 and CDR2 are ENHRY and SYGVKD. The CDR3 is CAISEGQGLGGYTF. The CDR3, as DNA: TGTGCCATCAGTGAGGGACAGGGGCTGGGTGGCTACACCTTC.

The chain joins TRBV29-1 to TRBJ2-7; no firm D call. Germline V CDR1 and CDR2: SQVTM, ANQGSEA. Trimming cost V 3 bases and J 2 bases, with 11 bases left between them. This CDR3 has 13 residues. As DNA, the CDR3 is TGCAGCGTTGAGAGTCCCAAGACCTACGAGCAGTACTTC. As protein: CSVESPKTYEQYF.

This rearrangement joins TRBV6-2 or TRBV6-3 to TRBJ2-7; D is unclear. Germline V gene sequence: CDR1 MNHEY, CDR2 SVGEGT. CDR3 length equals 11 residues. Trimming pared 5 bases from V and 3 bases from J, leaving 5 bases between. CDR3: CASSPHYEQYF. The CDR3 bases are TGTGCCAGCAGTCCACACTACGAGCAGTACTTC.

This chain uses TRBV7-9 with TRBJ2-2, with D perhaps matching TRBD2 (6 bases). V was trimmed by 3 bases and J by 4 bases, leaving 15 bases between them. This CDR3 comprises 16 residues. CDR1 SEHNR and CDR2 FQNEAQ come from the germline V gene (reference sequence). CDR3 DNA: TGTGCCAGCAGCTTGGGGGGACTTCTTCTCACCGGGGAGCTGTTTTTT. It yields the protein CASSLGGLLLTGELFF. Based on the CDR3 plus reference TRBV7-9 and TRBJ2-2, the full variable domain is DTGVSQNPRHKITKRGQNVTFRCDPISEHNRLYWYRQTLGQGPEFLTYFQNEAQLEKSRLLSDRFSAERPKGSFSTLEIQRTEQGDSAMYLCASSLGGLLLTGELFFGEGSRLTVL.

The chain joins TRBV19 to TRBJ2-2; 7 nucleotides agree with TRBD1. Germline V gene data show CDR1 as LNHDA and CDR2 as SQIVND (reference sequence). J was trimmed by 4 bases and V by 3 bases; bases with no gene match: 11. The CDR3 has 17 amino acids. The CDR3 loop is CASSIIGGFEGTGELFF. The CDR3 DNA is TGTGCCAGTAGTATTATAGGGGGCTTTGAGGGCACCGGGGAGCTGTTTTTT. Variable domain in full (rest from reference TRBV19 and TRBJ2-2): DGGITQSPKYLFRKEGQNVTLSCEQNLNHDAMYWYRQDPGQGLRLIYYSQIVNDFQKGDIAEGYSVSREKKESFPLTVTSAQKNPTAFYLCASSIIGGFEGTGELFFGEGSRLTVL.

In this sample, this clone turned up a few times. This chain joins TRBV28 and TRBJ1-2; no firm D call. Trimming removed 6 bases from V and 2 bases from J, with 13 bases in between. CDR3 length: 14 amino acids. CDR1 is MDHEN, CDR2 SYDVKM, per germline. CDR3 residues: CASSPGVQNYGYTF. CDR3 bases: TGTGCCAGCAGCCCCGGAGTTCAGAACTATGGCTACACCTTC.

This clone was seen many times. This sequence joins TRBV5-6 and TRBJ1-2; the match to TRBD1 covers 7 bases. The CDR3 spans 14 residues. V gave up 4 bases and J gave up 4 bases; unmatched junction bases: 7. Germline V lookup: CDR1 SGHDT, CDR2 YYEEEE. CDR3 region: CASSTGQAGYGYTF. The CDR3 bases are TGTGCCAGCAGCACCGGACAGGCTGGCTATGGCTACACCTTC.

For the CDR3, the DNA is TGTGCCTGGAGTAAGAGTGGGGGGAGACAGGGGGCCTTCGAGCAGTACTTC. Translation: CAWSKSGGRQGAFEQYF. The chain is built from TRBV30 and TRBJ2-7, with 10 bases matching TRBD1. Germline V gene lookup returns CDR1 GTSNPN and CDR2 SVGIG (reference sequence). The CDR3 extends over 17 amino acids. V dropped 2 bases and J dropped 6; count of bases not matched to a gene: 16.

This clone was counted once. This chain joins TRBV5-1 and TRBJ2-3; maybe TRBD1 (7 bases). Germline V gives CDR1 SGHRS, CDR2 YFSETQ. The V gene lost 2 bases and the J gene lost 5 bases, with 15 bases spanning the gap. This CDR3 contains 15 residues. The CDR3 DNA follows: TGCGCCAGCAGCTTAGACCAGGGGGGCGGAGATACGCAGTATTTT. Protein sequence: CASSLDQGGGDTQYF.